This TCR beta chain came from a study of cytotoxic CD8 clonotypes in ibrutinib-treated CLL. CDR1 is ENHRY, CDR2 SYGVKD, per germline. V dropped 0 bases and J dropped 1 base, with 6 bases sitting between them. The CDR3 length is 14 residues. This table comes from immunoSEQ multiplex PCR, and its TCRdb copy is limited to in-frame clones, with some not included. The table records about 250,000 clones, 70% of them present only once. Roughly 2 micrograms of genomic DNA, which was extracted from cryopreserved PBMCs, served as the material used for the TCR beta libraries. The clonotype was recovered from a human donor with chronic lymphocytic leukemia. The genes are TRBV10-3 and TRBJ1-1; D not certain. Sequences were derived from PBMCs, sampled after 24 months of ibrutinib treatment. The CDR3 DNA reads TGTGCCATCAGTGAGTCGATTTCGAACACTGAAGCTTTCTTT. Translated: CAISESISNTEAFF.